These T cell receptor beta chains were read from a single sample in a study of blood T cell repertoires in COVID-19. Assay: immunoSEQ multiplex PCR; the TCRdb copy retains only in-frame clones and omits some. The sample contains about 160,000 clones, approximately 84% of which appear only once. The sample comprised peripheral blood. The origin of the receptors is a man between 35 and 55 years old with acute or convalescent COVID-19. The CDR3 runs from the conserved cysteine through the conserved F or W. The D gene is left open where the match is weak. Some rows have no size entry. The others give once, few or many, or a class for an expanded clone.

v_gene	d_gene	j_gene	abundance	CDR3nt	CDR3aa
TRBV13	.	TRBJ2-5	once	TGTGCCAGCAGCCCTACCCCCAACCCCCAAGAGACCCAGTACTTC	CASSPTPNPQETQYF
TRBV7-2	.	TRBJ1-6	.	TGTGCCAGCAGCTTAAGTTTATCAGGGGTCTCACCCCTCCACTTT	CASSLSLSGVSPLHF
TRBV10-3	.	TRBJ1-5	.	TGTGCCATCAGCCAGGGGTCATCGAGCCAGCCCCAGCATTTT	CAISQGSSSQPQHF
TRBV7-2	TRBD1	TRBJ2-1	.	TGTGCCAGCAGCGTCGAACCGGGACAGGGTTACAATGAGCAGTTCTTC	CASSVEPGQGYNEQFF
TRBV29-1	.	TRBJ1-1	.	TGCAGCGTTTCAACAGCGAACACTGAAGCTTTCTTT	CSVSTANTEAFF
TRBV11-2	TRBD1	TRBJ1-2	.	TGTGCCAGCAGCTTGGGACAGGCAGGCTACACCTTC	CASSLGQAGYTF
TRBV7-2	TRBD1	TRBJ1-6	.	TGTGCCACCAGGCAGGGGGAGTCCTATAATTCACCCCTCCACTTT	CATRQGESYNSPLHF
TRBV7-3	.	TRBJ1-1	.	TGTGCCAGCAGCTACGGGACAACGAACACTGAAGCTTTCTTT	CASSYGTTNTEAFF
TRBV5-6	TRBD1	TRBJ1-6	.	TGTGCCAGCAGCCCGGGGACAGGGGTAGATTCACCCCTCCACTTT	CASSPGTGVDSPLHF
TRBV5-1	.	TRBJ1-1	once	TGCGCCAGCAGCTCAACAGGGTGGAATCTGAACACTGAAGCTTTCTTT	CASSSTGWNLNTEAFF
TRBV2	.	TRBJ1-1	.	TGTGCCAGCAGTGTAGCTATGAACACTGAAGCTTTCTTT	CASSVAMNTEAFF
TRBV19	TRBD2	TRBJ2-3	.	TGTGCCAGTAGTAGCCAGACTAGCGGGGGGACAGATACGCAGTATTTT	CASSSQTSGGTDTQYF
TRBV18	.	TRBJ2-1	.	TGTGCCAGCTCACCACGATCAGGGAAGGAATTTGAAGTCTTC	CASSPRSGKEFEVF
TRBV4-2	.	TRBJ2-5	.	TGTGCCAGCAGCCCCCAGGCCCTTCAAGAGACCCAGTACTTC	CASSPQALQETQYF
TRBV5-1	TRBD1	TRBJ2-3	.	TGCGCCAGCAGCTTGGTTGGGACAGGCACAGATACGCAGTATTTT	CASSLVGTGTDTQYF
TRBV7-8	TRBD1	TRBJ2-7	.	TGTGCCAGCAGCTCGGACAGGGGGCAAGGCGAGCAGTACTTC	CASSSDRGQGEQYF
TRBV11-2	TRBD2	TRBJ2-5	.	TGTGCCAGCAGCTTAGGCTCGTCTAGCGGGGGGGAGACCCAGTACTTC	CASSLGSSSGGETQYF
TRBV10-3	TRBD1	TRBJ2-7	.	TGTGCCATCAGTCTCAGGGGGCTCCCCTACGAGCAGTACTTC	CAISLRGLPYEQYF